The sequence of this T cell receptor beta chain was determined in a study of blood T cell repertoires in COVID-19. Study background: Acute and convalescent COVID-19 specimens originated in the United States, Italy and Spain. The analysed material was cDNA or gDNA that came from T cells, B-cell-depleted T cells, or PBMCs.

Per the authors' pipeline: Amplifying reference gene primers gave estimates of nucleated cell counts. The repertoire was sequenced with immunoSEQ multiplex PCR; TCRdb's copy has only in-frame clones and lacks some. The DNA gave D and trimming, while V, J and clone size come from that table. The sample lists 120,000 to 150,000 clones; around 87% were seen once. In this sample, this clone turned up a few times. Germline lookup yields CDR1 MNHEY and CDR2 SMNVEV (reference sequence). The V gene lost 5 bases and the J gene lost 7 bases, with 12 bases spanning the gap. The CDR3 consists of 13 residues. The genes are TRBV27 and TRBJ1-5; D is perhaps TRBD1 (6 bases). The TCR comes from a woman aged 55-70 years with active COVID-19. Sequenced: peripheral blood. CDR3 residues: CASSPRTAQPQHF. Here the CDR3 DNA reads TGTGCCAGCAGTCCTCGGACAGCCCAGCCCCAGCATTTT.